These 27 T cell receptor beta chains were all obtained from the same sample, sequenced in a study of regulatory T cells in long-lasting Graves disease. Described time point: persistent/refractory GD, antithyroid drugs over 5 years with positive TRAb. Researchers made the TCR library from RNA that was extracted from PBMCs. Combining iRepertoire HTBI primers with Arm-PCR of CDR3 regions, the authors built TCR beta libraries. Via MiXCR, TCRdb re-called the multiplex PCR reads, giving one row per CDR3 protein. The sample lists around 500,000 distinct CDR3 sequences, less than 25% occurring once. The sequenced sample was peripheral blood mononuclear cells (PBMCs), obtained when the disease was refractory, from a patient treated with antithyroid drugs. These receptors were obtained from a female donor with Graves disease.

This clonotype occurred a few times. V is TRBV28 and J is TRBJ2-6; 8 bases align to TRBD1. Trimming took 5 bases from V and 1 from J; bases not matched to a gene: 7. From germline, CDR1 is MDHEN and CDR2 SYDVKM. The CDR3 runs 17 residues. This CDR3 reads CASSVPGQVSGANVLTF. In nucleotides, the CDR3 is TGTGCCAGCAGTGTCCCGGGACAGGTATCTGGGGCCAACGTCCTGACTTTC. Variable domain in full (rest from reference TRBV28 and TRBJ2-6): DVKVTQSSRYLVKRTGEKVFLECVQDMDHENMFWYRQDPGLGLRLIYFSYDVKMKEKGDIPEGYSVSREKKERFSLILESASTNQTSMYLCASSVPGQVSGANVLTFGAGSRLTVL.

The sample holds a few counts of this clonotype. The chain combines TRBV3-1 with TRBJ2-4; TRBD2 matches 13 bases. This CDR3 spans 15 amino acids. Per germline, CDR1 LGHDT and CDR2 YNNKEL (reference sequence). Trimming took 4 bases from V and 10 from J; bases not matched to a gene: 7. As DNA, the CDR3 is TGTGCCAGCAGCCGGGGGACTAGCGGGACCTCTATTCAGTACTTC. Translated, it gives CASSRGTSGTSIQYF.

This clonotype was observed many times. The chain combines TRBV28 with TRBJ1-2, with a tentative D call TRBD1 (5 bases). Trimming left V 3 bases short and J 8 bases short, with 10 bases between. The length of the CDR3 is 12 residues. Germline V lookup: CDR1 MDHEN, CDR2 SYDVKM. CDR3 protein: CASSFAGTGYTF. Here the CDR3 DNA reads TGTGCCAGCAGTTTCGCAGGGACCGGCTACACCTTC.

This clonotype was counted between two and nine times. This chain connects TRBV6-1 to TRBJ2-7; D unresolved. Germline CDR1 is MNHNS and CDR2 is SASEGT. V lost 10 bases and J lost 5, with 21 bases in between. The CDR3 is 14 residues long. CDR3 in DNA: TGTGCCACCGACCCCGGCGCATGGGGTCACGAGCAGTACTTC. This translates into CATDPGAWGHEQYF.

This clonotype was detected ten times or more. This chain joins TRBV20-1 and TRBJ2-7; maybe TRBD2 (5 bases). Trimming removed 6 bases at V and 5 bases at J, with 17 bases between. Germline loops: CDR1 DFQATT, CDR2 SNEGSKA (reference sequence). The CDR3 covers 13 residues. CDR3 sequence (DNA): TGCAGTGCAAGACGGAGGACCCTTGACGAGCAGTACTTC. Protein sequence: CSARRRTLDEQYF.

The rearrangement links TRBV7-3 to TRBJ2-2; D is possibly TRBD1 (5 bases). This CDR3 spans 14 amino acids. With 6 bases removed from V and 6 bases from J, the gap between germline ends came to 14 bases. The germline V gene has CDR1 SGHTA and CDR2 FQGTGA. The CDR3 reads CASSSQGIPGELFF. DNA of the CDR3: TGTGCCAGCAGTTCCCAGGGTATTCCCGGGGAGCTGTTTTTT.

CDR3 amino acids: CASSHPPLRLPESYEQYF. In DNA form, the CDR3 reads TGTGCCAGCAGCCATCCCCCCTTAAGACTTCCAGAAAGCTACGAGCAGTACTTC. The V and J genes are TRBV3-1 and TRBJ2-7; unclear D gene. V lost 3 bases and J lost 3, with 24 bases in between. The CDR3 has 18 amino acids. Germline V CDR1 and CDR2: LGHDT, YNNKEL (reference sequence).

In this sample, this clonotype turned up a few times. The rearrangement uses TRBV27 and TRBJ2-7, with D possibly TRBD1 on 6 matching bases. Germline V gives CDR1 MNHEY, CDR2 SMNVEV (reference sequence). This CDR3 contains 14 residues. The V end was cut by 3 bases, the J end by 3 bases, with 12 bases between. The CDR3 nucleotides read TGTGCCAGCAGTTTGACCCAGGGGCTCTACGAGCAGTACTTC. Protein sequence: CASSLTQGLYEQYF.

The genes are TRBV7-8 and TRBJ2-7; 12 nucleotides agree with TRBD2. CDR3 length: 15 residues. The V gene's germline CDR1 is SGHVS and CDR2 FQNEAQ. V lost 5 bases and J lost 2; bases outside the gene matches: 4. CDR3 region: CASSDASGRAYEQYF. The CDR3 nucleotides read TGTGCCAGCAGCGACGCTAGCGGGAGGGCCTACGAGCAGTACTTC.

J is TRBJ2-7 and V is TRBV6-9; no clear D. Trimming removed 3 bases at V and 5 bases at J, with 23 bases between. The CDR3 contains 17 residues. CDR1 is MNHGY, CDR2 SVAAGI, per germline. The CDR3 spells CASSYGIAAPRDHEQYF. The CDR3 bases are TGTGCCAGCAGTTACGGAATAGCAGCACCCCGAGACCACGAGCAGTACTTC.

In this sample, this clonotype turned up many times. V usage is TRBV6-1 and J usage is TRBJ1-2; 7 bases align to TRBD1. The V gene's germline CDR1 is MNHNS and CDR2 SASEGT. V lost 4 bases and J lost 8; bases outside the gene matches: 10. The CDR3 contains 14 residues. CDR3 DNA sequence: TGTGCCAGCAGTGCATCGACAGGGTTTGGAGGCTACACCTTC. This codes for CASSASTGFGGYTF.

The sample holds many counts of this clonotype. The J gene is TRBJ2-7, the V gene TRBV10-3, with TRBD1 matching 9 bases. With 11 bases clipped from V and 3 bases from J, the junction kept 5 bases outside the gene matches. Germline V gives CDR1 ENHRY, CDR2 SYGVKD. This CDR3 is 12 amino acids long. CDR3 sequence reads: CAVGTGIYEQYF. For the CDR3, the DNA is TGTGCCGTCGGGACAGGGATCTACGAGCAGTACTTC.

This clonotype was seen a single time. V and J are TRBV19 and TRBJ2-7; D not resolved. The CDR3 spans 13 residues. Trimming pared 4 bases from V and 5 bases from J, leaving 12 bases between. CDR1 and CDR2 (germline): LNHDA, SQIVND (reference sequence). The CDR3 sequence is CASSSGLLNEQYF. DNA for the CDR3: TGTGCCAGTAGTAGCGGTCTACTTAACGAGCAGTACTTC.

This clonotype occurred many times. The V gene is TRBV14, the J gene TRBJ2-2; 10 bases agree with TRBD2. The trim removed 3 bases at V and 1 base at J, leaving 2 bases unmatched. The CDR3 sequence is 16 residues long. Per germline, CDR1 SGHDN and CDR2 FVKESK. In nucleotides, the CDR3 is TGTGCCAGCAGCCAGAGACTAGCGGGGAACACCGGGGAGCTGTTTTTT. Its translation: CASSQRLAGNTGELFF.

J is TRBJ2-7 and V is TRBV4-2, with TRBD2 matching 11 bases. The CDR3 is made up of 15 amino acids. Losses at the gene ends were 5 bases for V and 4 bases for J; bases not matched to a gene: 7. Germline loops: CDR1 LGHNA, CDR2 YNFKEQ. In DNA, the CDR3 is TGTGCCAGCAGCTCGATAGCGGGGGGGAAATACGAGCAGTACTTC. Translated, it gives CASSSIAGGKYEQYF.

The chain combines TRBV20-1 with TRBJ2-7, with 8 bases that match TRBD1. The CDR3 spans 12 residues. Germline CDR1 is DFQATT and CDR2 is SNEGSKA (reference sequence). CDR3 region: CSPGQGTYEQYF. CDR3 coding DNA: TGCAGCCCCGGACAGGGAACCTACGAGCAGTACTTC.

The chain joins TRBV6-1 to TRBJ1-6; D is perhaps TRBD1 (5 bases). V lost 6 bases and J lost 7, with 16 bases in between. The CDR3 has 15 residues. Per the germline V gene, CDR1 is MNHNS and CDR2 is SASEGT. CDR3 nucleotides: TGTGCCAGCAGCCCCAGGGAGGTTCTGAATTCACCCCTCCACTTT. Protein: CASSPREVLNSPLHF.

This clonotype came up a few times. The rearrangement joins TRBV7-2 to TRBJ2-6; D might be TRBD1 or TRBD2, each matching 7 bases. With 6 bases removed from V and 0 bases from J, the gap between germline ends came to 18 bases. Germline-derived CDR1 and CDR2 are SGHTA and FQGNSA. The CDR3 is 18 amino acids. CDR3 protein: CASSGGGQFPSGANVLTF. In DNA, the CDR3 is TGTGCCAGCAGTGGGGGGGGACAGTTCCCCTCTGGGGCCAACGTCCTGACTTTC.

This clonotype has at least ten counts. J is TRBJ1-2 and V is TRBV12-3 or TRBV12-4, with D possibly matching TRBD1 (6 bases). The V end lost 5 bases, the J end lost 2 bases, and 12 bases lay between the germline ends. The CDR3 loop spans 14 amino acids. This CDR3 is CASSTGHPNYGYTF. CDR3 DNA: TGTGCCAGCAGTACGGGACACCCAAACTATGGCTACACCTTC.

The J gene is TRBJ2-2, the V gene TRBV15; D not certain. Trimming pared 3 bases from V and 0 bases from J, leaving 5 bases between. CDR1 is LNHNV and CDR2 is YYDKDF in the germline V gene (reference sequence). The CDR3 has 14 residues. CDR3 in amino acids: CATSSLTNTGELFF. The CDR3 DNA reads as TGTGCCACCAGCAGTCTAACGAACACCGGGGAGCTGTTTTTT. The complete variable domain, with remaining parts taken from reference TRBV15 and TRBJ2-2, reads DAMVIQNPRYQVTQFGKPVTLSCSQTLNHNVMYWYQQKSSQAPKLLFHYYDKDFNNEADTPDNFQSRRPNTSFCFLDIRSPGLGDTAMYLCATSSLTNTGELFFGEGSRLTVL.

Ten or more counts support this clonotype. The CDR3 loop is CASSQSVVSNQPQHF. CDR3 sequence (DNA): TGTGCCAGCAGCCAATCGGTCGTTAGCAATCAGCCCCAGCATTTT. The chain is built from TRBV16 and TRBJ1-5; D is uncertain. This CDR3 spans 15 amino acids. Germline assignment: CDR1 KGHSY and CDR2 FQNENV. Trimming took 0 bases from V and 0 from J, leaving 6 bases between them.

A note on this clonotype: One base away lies a much larger clone, so this may be a sequencing read error. The rearrangement links TRBV27 to TRBJ2-5; 10 positions match TRBD1. CDR1 and CDR2 from the germline V gene are MNHEY and SMNVEV (reference sequence). The CDR3 runs 16 residues. CDR3 in amino acids: CASRGQGRRNQEAQYF. The CDR3 bases are TGTGCCAGCAGGGGACAGGGGCGGAGGAACCAAGAGGCCCAGTACTTC.

This clonotype was seen only a few times. The rearrangement links TRBV6-2 or TRBV6-3 to TRBJ2-7; 8 bases are a match to TRBD2. Trimming cost V 2 bases and J 6 bases; bases outside gene matches: 12. Looked up from germline, CDR1 is MNHEY and CDR2 is SVGEGT. CDR3 size: 16 residues. The CDR3 here is CASSYPGGGSSREQYF. The DNA for the CDR3 is TGTGCCAGCAGTTACCCGGGGGGGGGTTCGTCTCGCGAGCAGTACTTC.

Worth noting for this clonotype: This sequence may be a read error, since a much larger clone differs from it by one base. The rearrangement joins TRBV15 to TRBJ2-5, with 7 bases lining up with TRBD1. CDR1 is LNHNV, CDR2 YYDKDF, per germline (reference sequence). CDR3 length: 16 residues. V trimming: 1 base; J trimming: 5 bases; junction bases outside the gene matches: 10. CDR3 DNA: TGTGCCACCAGCAGAGGAAAGGGGGCGTATAGTGAGACCCAGTACTTC. It encodes CATSRGKGAYSETQYF.

A word on this clonotype: Possible read error: a much larger clone is one base away. The chain employs TRBV6-9 and TRBJ2-7, with D possibly called TRBD1 or TRBD2 (5 bases each). CDR1 MNHGY and CDR2 SVAAGI come from the germline V gene. The CDR3 sequence is 14 residues long. CDR3 sequence reads: CAGSYRDPSIEQYF. Here the CDR3 DNA reads TGTGCCGGCAGTTACCGGGACCCCTCTATCGAGCAGTACTTC.

As regards this clonotype: A much larger clone differs by one base, so this may be a read error. The chain is built from TRBV7-9 and TRBJ2-5; 9 nucleotides line up with TRBD2. This CDR3 has 16 amino acids. Looked up from germline, CDR1 is SEHNR and CDR2 is FQNEAQ (reference sequence). V shed 7 bases and J 5 bases; nucleotides not matched to a gene: 14. This CDR3 reads CASNLSWTSESETQYF. The CDR3 DNA reads TGTGCCAGCAACTTGTCTTGGACTAGCGAGAGTGAGACCCAGTACTTC.

V is TRBV7-9 and J is TRBJ2-7; 8 bases align to TRBD2. Trimming cost V 5 bases and J 0 bases; bases outside gene matches: 9. The CDR3 is 16 residues long. CDR1 SEHNR and CDR2 FQNEAQ come from the germline V gene (reference sequence). CDR3 sequence reads: CASSRSTSGSSYEQYF. CDR3 coding DNA: TGTGCCAGCAGCCGATCAACTAGCGGAAGCTCCTACGAGCAGTACTTC.